This entry lists 25 T cell receptor beta chains sequenced from one sample in a study of T cell clonotyping in hematopoietic cell transplantation. Method: immunoSEQ multiplex PCR; TCRdb's copy keeps in-frame clones and lacks some. This table has approximately 44,000 clones, 94% appearing once. The sequencing input was peripheral blood mononuclear cells. Receptors originate from a woman between 45 and 60 years old in good health. Some clones in this sample may be carry-over from other donors' samples.

V is TRBV11-3 and J is TRBJ2-7; D is undetermined. Germline CDR1 reads SGHNT; CDR2 reads YENEEA. This CDR3 has 12 amino acids. V lost 0 bases to trimming and J lost 4 bases, with 4 bases between them. The chain's CDR3 is CASSLEGYEQYF. The CDR3 DNA follows: TGTGCCAGCAGCTTAGAGGGTTACGAGCAGTACTTC.

The V and J genes are TRBV6-1 and TRBJ2-2; D ambiguous. The CDR3 covers 15 residues. Germline V gene lookup returns CDR1 MNHNS and CDR2 SASEGT. Trimming took off 0 bases at V and 7 bases at J, with 12 bases between the two ends. In DNA form, the CDR3 reads TGTGCCAGCAGTGAAGCGGGTCCTATGCTCGGGGAGCTGTTTTTT. Residues: CASSEAGPMLGELFF.

The rearrangement links TRBV27 to TRBJ1-5; D call uncertain. The CDR3 is 14 amino acids. The germline V and J ends were trimmed by 0 bases and 2 bases, with 5 bases remaining between them. Per germline, CDR1 MNHEY and CDR2 SMNVEV (reference sequence). The CDR3 reads CASSLSPGNQPQHF. The CDR3 nucleotides read TGTGCCAGCAGTTTATCGCCAGGCAATCAGCCCCAGCATTTT.

V is TRBV14 and J is TRBJ1-1; no firm D call. Per germline, CDR1 SGHDN and CDR2 FVKESK. This CDR3 has 13 residues. V was shortened by 4 bases and J by 1 base, with 7 bases between the two germline ends. The CDR3: CASSLRGNTEAFF. The DNA for the CDR3 is TGTGCCAGCAGCCTTAGAGGGAACACTGAAGCTTTCTTT.

The rearrangement joins TRBV7-9 to TRBJ2-3; perhaps D is TRBD1 or TRBD2 (7 bases each). The V gene lost 6 bases and the J gene lost 4 bases, with 14 bases spanning the gap. This CDR3 contains 14 residues. Germline V gene data show CDR1 as SEHNR and CDR2 as FQNEAQ (reference sequence). The CDR3 nucleotides read TGTGCCAGCAGTCCCAGGGGGGGCGCAGATACGCAGTATTTT. It translates to CASSPRGGADTQYF.

The chain joins TRBV29-1 to TRBJ2-7; a possible D gene is TRBD1 (5 bases). The V gene lost 7 bases and the J gene lost 4 bases, with 11 bases spanning the gap. CDR1 is SQVTM, CDR2 ANQGSEA, per germline. The CDR3 has 11 amino acids. CDR3 protein: CSAMTAYEQYF. In nucleotides, the CDR3 is TGCAGCGCGATGACAGCTTACGAGCAGTACTTC.

The chain carries TRBV11-3 and TRBJ2-1; either TRBD1 or TRBD2 may fit D (5 bases each). The CDR3 has 13 residues. Germline V gene sequence: CDR1 SGHNT, CDR2 YENEEA. Trimming stripped 1 base from V and 9 bases from J, with 10 bases between. The CDR3 is CASSLVGASEQFF. DNA of the CDR3: TGTGCCAGCAGCTTAGTCGGGGCAAGTGAGCAGTTCTTC.

This chain uses TRBV29-1 with TRBJ1-2; D unresolved. Germline V gene lookup returns CDR1 SQVTM and CDR2 ANQGSEA. CDR3 length: 13 amino acids. V was cut by 6 bases and J by 2 bases, with 13 bases left in between. In DNA, the CDR3 is TGCAGCGTCCGAGATCCGGGAAACTATGGCTACACCTTC. Its protein is CSVRDPGNYGYTF.

The chain uses TRBV7-3 and TRBJ2-2; possibly TRBD2 for D (6 bases). V was cut by 1 base and J by 7 bases, with 19 bases left in between. Germline CDR1 and CDR2: SGHTA and FQGTGA. There are 17 residues in the CDR3. The DNA of the CDR3 is TGTGCCAGCAGCTTAAATGGGGCTGTCGGAGCGGGCGGGGAGCTGTTTTTT. Its protein product is CASSLNGAVGAGGELFF.

The chain is built from TRBV4-2 and TRBJ2-7, with 10 positions matching TRBD1. Germline CDR1 reads LGHNA; CDR2 reads YNFKEQ. V trimming: 1 base; J trimming: 5 bases; junction bases outside the gene matches: 8. The CDR3 has 16 residues. CDR3 sequence (DNA): TGTGCCAGCAGCCAAGCCGGGGGACAGGGGAGCCACGAGCAGTACTTC. Translated, it gives CASSQAGGQGSHEQYF.

This sequence joins TRBV27 and TRBJ1-5; tentative D call: TRBD1 (6 bases). Trimming left V 5 bases short and J 5 bases short, with 13 bases between. Germline loops: CDR1 MNHEY, CDR2 SMNVEV (reference sequence). This CDR3 region has 14 residues. The CDR3 sequence is CASSLNRVHQPQHF. The DNA of the CDR3 is TGTGCCAGCAGTCTCAACAGGGTGCATCAGCCCCAGCATTTT.

This chain uses TRBV7-9 with TRBJ2-7; TRBD2 aligns across 10 bases. The CDR3 has 15 amino acids. V gave up 4 bases and J gave up 0 bases; unmatched junction bases: 3. Germline lookup yields CDR1 SEHNR and CDR2 FQNEAQ (reference sequence). The DNA of the CDR3 is TGTGCCAGCAGCTCTAGCGGGGGCCACTCCTACGAGCAGTACTTC. Its translation is CASSSSGGHSYEQYF.

The V call is TRBV27, the J call TRBJ2-7, with D possibly matching TRBD2 (6 bases). The V gene's germline CDR1 is MNHEY and CDR2 SMNVEV (reference sequence). Trimming removed 5 bases at V and 4 bases at J, with 18 bases between. The CDR3 is made up of 15 amino acids. The CDR3 nucleotides are TGTGCCAGCAGTCCCTCCTCCGAGGAGGGATACGAGCAGTACTTC. The encoded protein is CASSPSSEEGYEQYF.

J is TRBJ2-5 and V is TRBV6-5; TRBD2 might be the D (6 bases). Germline values: CDR1 MNHEY, CDR2 SVGAGI. The CDR3 totals 15 residues. Trimming removed 7 bases at V and 0 bases at J, with 15 bases between. DNA for the CDR3: TGTGCCAGCACCCCCCGGCGGGGTGACCAAGAGACCCAGTACTTC. Its translation is CASTPRRGDQETQYF.

The rearrangement uses TRBV5-6 and TRBJ2-3, with unresolved D. Germline CDR1 SGHDT, CDR2 YYEEEE. This CDR3 is 12 amino acids long. Trimming shortened V by 3 bases and J by 8 bases, and 10 bases separated the two germline ends. The CDR3 here is CASSYSVSTQYF. CDR3 in DNA: TGTGCCAGCAGCTACAGTGTGTCTACGCAGTATTTT.

The chain has TRBV13 and TRBJ1-1; a weak D match, TRBD1 (5 bases). CDR1 and CDR2 (germline): PRHDT, FYEKMQ (reference sequence). The CDR3 is 16 amino acids. The V end was cut by 0 bases, the J end by 5 bases, with 16 bases between. The CDR3 DNA sequence: TGTGCCAGCAGCTTAGGTGATGGCAGGGTTGGGACTGAAGCTTTCTTT. Amino acid sequence: CASSLGDGRVGTEAFF.

The gene calls are TRBV11-2 and TRBJ2-2, with D perhaps matching TRBD1 or TRBD2 (5 bases each). The V gene's germline CDR1 is SGHAT and CDR2 FQNNGV. The length of the CDR3 is 15 residues. V was trimmed by 3 bases and J by 3 bases, leaving 11 bases between them. Here the CDR3 DNA reads TGTGCCAGCAGCTTTCGAGGGGCGGACACCGGGGAGCTGTTTTTT. As protein: CASSFRGADTGELFF.

The V call is TRBV11-2, the J call TRBJ2-2; 7 nucleotides align to TRBD1. Per germline, CDR1 SGHAT and CDR2 FQNNGV. The CDR3 is made up of 14 amino acids. V was pared by 8 bases and J by 2 bases, with 5 bases of the junction left unmatched. The CDR3 DNA follows: TGTGCCAGCTGGGGGACAGCTAACACCGGGGAGCTGTTTTTT. As protein: CASWGTANTGELFF.

The gene calls are TRBV28 and TRBJ2-2, with no clear D. Germline V gives CDR1 MDHEN, CDR2 SYDVKM. V lost 4 bases, J lost 4 bases, and 10 bases lay in between. There are 14 residues in the CDR3. CDR3 region: CASSWMEPTGELFF. The CDR3 DNA is TGTGCCAGCAGTTGGATGGAACCCACCGGGGAGCTGTTTTTT.

V usage is TRBV28 and J usage is TRBJ1-2; no firm D call. The V and J ends lost 5 bases and 8 bases respectively, with 15 bases between them. CDR1 and CDR2 (germline): MDHEN, SYDVKM. The CDR3 extends over 13 amino acids. The CDR3 DNA follows: TGTGCCAGCAGTCCTAACGGGGTTGGAGGCTACACCTTC. Translating it yields CASSPNGVGGYTF.

The CDR3 spells CASSFPGANVLTF. The CDR3 bases are TGTGCCAGCAGCTTCCCCGGGGCCAACGTCCTGACTTTC. The chain recombines TRBV7-9 with TRBJ2-6; D remains ambiguous. Looked up from germline, CDR1 is SEHNR and CDR2 is FQNEAQ (reference sequence). V dropped 3 bases and J dropped 4 bases, with 4 bases sitting between them. This CDR3 has 13 amino acids.

This chain connects TRBV4-1 to TRBJ1-2, with D hard to call. The germline V gene has CDR1 MGHRA and CDR2 YSYEKL. The CDR3 loop spans 11 amino acids. The V gene lost 6 bases and the J gene lost 9 bases, with 11 bases spanning the gap. The CDR3 sequence: CASRQDPSYTF. Written as DNA, the CDR3 is TGCGCCAGCAGGCAGGACCCGAGCTACACCTTC.

This rearrangement joins TRBV29-1 to TRBJ2-7, with D maybe TRBD2 (5 bases). V was pared by 7 bases and J by 8 bases, with 15 bases between. Germline lookup yields CDR1 SQVTM and CDR2 ANQGSEA. This CDR3 contains 11 residues. The CDR3 region has the DNA TGCAGCGCTGGAGTGGACGGGAAGCAGTACTTC. Translating it yields CSAGVDGKQYF.

The V gene is TRBV4-3, the J gene TRBJ2-1; 9 positions agree with TRBD1. There are 16 residues in the CDR3. Germline V gene data show CDR1 as LGHNA and CDR2 as YSLEER. The V segment lost 1 base and the J segment 5 bases; nucleotides outside the gene matches: 6. The CDR3 DNA is TGCGCCAGCAGCCAAGTCCCGGGACAGGGAAACAATGAGCAGTTCTTC. Translated, it gives CASSQVPGQGNNEQFF.

V usage is TRBV9 and J usage is TRBJ2-1, with D maybe TRBD1 (6 bases). From germline, CDR1 is SGDLS and CDR2 YYNGEE. Trimming took 3 bases from V and 8 from J, leaving 15 bases between them. There are 14 residues in the CDR3. CDR3 sequence: CASSGSGESDEQFF. DNA for the CDR3: TGTGCCAGCAGCGGGTCAGGGGAGAGCGATGAGCAGTTCTTC.